The subject of this entry is one T cell receptor beta chain. Antigen specificity is unknown. This sample is part of a study of T cells in localized non-small cell lung cancer. The assay was immunoSEQ multiplex PCR, and TCRdb's table has in-frame clones only and misses some. The profile shows 25,000 to 35,000 clones, 80% to 85% of them singletons. Study results and limitations: Longer overall survival accompanied higher blood T cell density. When the top 100 tumor clones were examined, a median approximately 60 of them also appeared in the adjacent lung, which was paired and uninvolved. The highest T cell clonality was in uninvolved adjacent lung, above tumor.

This clonotype was obtained from a man between 40 and 69 years old with stage III lung adenocarcinoma. The sample in question was peripheral blood mononuclear cells, obtained before any cancer treatment.

The CDR3 DNA sequence: TGCGCCAGCAGCCAAGTGGGGCCGAACACTGAAGCTTTCTTT. Translating gives CASSQVGPNTEAFF. The chain has TRBV4-1 and TRBJ1-1, with D possibly matching TRBD1 (5 bases). The CDR3 consists of 14 residues. Germline values: CDR1 MGHRA, CDR2 YSYEKL. Trimming took off 1 base at V and 1 base at J, with 7 bases between the two ends.